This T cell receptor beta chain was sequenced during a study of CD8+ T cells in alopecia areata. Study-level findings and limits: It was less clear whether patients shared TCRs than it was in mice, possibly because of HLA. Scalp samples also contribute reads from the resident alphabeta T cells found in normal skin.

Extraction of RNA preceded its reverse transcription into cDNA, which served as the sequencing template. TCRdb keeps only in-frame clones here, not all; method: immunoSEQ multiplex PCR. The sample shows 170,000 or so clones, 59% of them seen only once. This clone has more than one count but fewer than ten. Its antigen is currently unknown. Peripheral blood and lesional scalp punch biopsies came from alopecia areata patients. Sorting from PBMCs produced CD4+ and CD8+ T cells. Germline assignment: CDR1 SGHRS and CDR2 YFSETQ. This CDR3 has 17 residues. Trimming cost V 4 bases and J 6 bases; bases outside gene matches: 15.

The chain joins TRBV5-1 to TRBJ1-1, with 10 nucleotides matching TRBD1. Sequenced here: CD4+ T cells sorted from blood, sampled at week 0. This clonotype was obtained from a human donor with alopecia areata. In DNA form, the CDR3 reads TGCGCCAGCAGCCCCGGGACAGGGGCCTTGTATATGGCTGAAGCTTTCTTT. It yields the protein CASSPGTGALYMAEAFF.